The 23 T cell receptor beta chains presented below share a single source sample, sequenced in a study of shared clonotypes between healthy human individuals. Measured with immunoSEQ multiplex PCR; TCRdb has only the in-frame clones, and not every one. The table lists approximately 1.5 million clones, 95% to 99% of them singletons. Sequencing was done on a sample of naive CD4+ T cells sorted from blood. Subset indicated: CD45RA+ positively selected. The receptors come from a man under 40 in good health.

The CDR3 sequence is CASSEGGLFGRAANEQFF. In DNA, the CDR3 is TGTGCCAGCAGCGAGGGGGGATTGTTCGGGAGGGCTGCGAATGAGCAGTTCTTC. The chain links TRBV9 to TRBJ2-1; TRBD2 agrees at 8 bases. The germline V gene has CDR1 SGDLS and CDR2 YYNGEE. V dropped 3 bases and J dropped 7; count of bases not matched to a gene: 18. The CDR3 sequence is 18 residues long.

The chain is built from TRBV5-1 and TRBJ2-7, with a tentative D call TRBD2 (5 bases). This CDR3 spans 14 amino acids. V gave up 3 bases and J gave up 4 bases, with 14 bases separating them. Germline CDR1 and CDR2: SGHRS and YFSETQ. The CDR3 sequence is CASSSDGGRYEQYF. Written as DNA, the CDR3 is TGCGCCAGCAGCTCGGACGGAGGACGGTACGAGCAGTACTTC.

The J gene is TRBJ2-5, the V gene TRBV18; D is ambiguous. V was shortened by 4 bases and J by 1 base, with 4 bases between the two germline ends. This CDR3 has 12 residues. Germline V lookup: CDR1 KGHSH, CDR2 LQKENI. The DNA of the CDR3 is TGTGCCAGCTCACAATCCCAAGAGACCCAGTACTTC. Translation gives CASSQSQETQYF.

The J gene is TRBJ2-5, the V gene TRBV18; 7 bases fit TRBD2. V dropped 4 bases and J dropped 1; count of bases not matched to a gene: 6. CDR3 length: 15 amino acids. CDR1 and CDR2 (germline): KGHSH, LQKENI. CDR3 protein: CASSRGLAVQETQYF. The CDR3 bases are TGTGCCAGCTCACGAGGGCTAGCGGTCCAAGAGACCCAGTACTTC.

In DNA form, the CDR3 reads TGTGCCAGCTCACCGCTTCGACAGTACCAAGAGACCCAGTACTTC. It specifies CASSPLRQYQETQYF. The V call is TRBV18, the J call TRBJ2-5; tentative D call: TRBD1 (5 bases). This CDR3 is 15 amino acids long. Trimming left V 3 bases short and J 0 bases short, with 11 bases between. Germline values: CDR1 KGHSH, CDR2 LQKENI.

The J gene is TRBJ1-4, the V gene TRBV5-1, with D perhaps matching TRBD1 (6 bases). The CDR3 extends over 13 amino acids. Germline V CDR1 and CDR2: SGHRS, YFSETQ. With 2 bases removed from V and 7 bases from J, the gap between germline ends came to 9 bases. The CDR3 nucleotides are TGCGCCAGCAGCTTACAGGGAGGTGAAAAACTGTTTTTT. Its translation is CASSLQGGEKLFF.

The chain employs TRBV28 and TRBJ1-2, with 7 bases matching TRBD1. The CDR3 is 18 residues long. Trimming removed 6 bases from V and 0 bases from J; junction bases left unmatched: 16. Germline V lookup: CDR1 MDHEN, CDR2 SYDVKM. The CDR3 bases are TGTGCCAGCAGCTATACACGATTCGCAGGGGGGTCTAACTATGGCTACACCTTC. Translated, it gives CASSYTRFAGGSNYGYTF.

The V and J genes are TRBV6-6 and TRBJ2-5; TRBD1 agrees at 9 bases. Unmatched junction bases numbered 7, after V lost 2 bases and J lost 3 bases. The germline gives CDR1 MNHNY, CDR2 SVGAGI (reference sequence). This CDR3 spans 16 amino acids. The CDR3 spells CASSYTPGTGKETQYF. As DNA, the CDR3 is TGTGCCAGCAGTTACACACCCGGGACAGGGAAAGAGACCCAGTACTTC.

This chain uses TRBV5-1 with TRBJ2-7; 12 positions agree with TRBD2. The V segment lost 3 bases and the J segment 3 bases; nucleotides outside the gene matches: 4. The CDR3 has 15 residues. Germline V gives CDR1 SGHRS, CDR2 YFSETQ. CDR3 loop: CASSSGLAGLYEQYF. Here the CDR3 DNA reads TGCGCCAGCAGCTCCGGACTAGCGGGACTCTACGAGCAGTACTTC.

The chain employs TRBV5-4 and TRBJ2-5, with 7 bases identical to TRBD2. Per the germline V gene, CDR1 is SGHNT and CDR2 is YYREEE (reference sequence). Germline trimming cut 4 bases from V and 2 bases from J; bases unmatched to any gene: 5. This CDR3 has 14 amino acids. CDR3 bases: TGTGCCAGCAGCCTACCAGCGGGGCAAGAGACCCAGTACTTC. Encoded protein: CASSLPAGQETQYF. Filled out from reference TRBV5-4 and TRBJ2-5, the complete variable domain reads ETGVTQSPTHLIKTRGQQVTLRCSSQSGHNTVSWYQQALGQGPQFIFQYYREEENGRGNFPPRFSGLQFPNYSSELNVNALELDDSALYLCASSLPAGQETQYFGPGTRLLVL.

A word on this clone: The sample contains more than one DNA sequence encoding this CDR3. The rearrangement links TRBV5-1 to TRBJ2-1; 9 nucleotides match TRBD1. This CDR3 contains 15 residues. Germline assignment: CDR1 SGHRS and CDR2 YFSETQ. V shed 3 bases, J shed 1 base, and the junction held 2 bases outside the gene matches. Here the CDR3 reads CASSWGQGSYNEQFF. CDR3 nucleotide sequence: TGCGCCAGCAGCTGGGGACAGGGATCCTACAATGAGCAGTTCTTC.

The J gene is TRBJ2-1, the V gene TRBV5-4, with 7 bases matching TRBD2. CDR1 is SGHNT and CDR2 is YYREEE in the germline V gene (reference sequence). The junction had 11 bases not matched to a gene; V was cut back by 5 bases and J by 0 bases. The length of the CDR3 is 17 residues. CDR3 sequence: CASRVELAPSSYNEQFF. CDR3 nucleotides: TGTGCCAGCAGGGTGGAACTAGCGCCTAGCTCCTACAATGAGCAGTTCTTC. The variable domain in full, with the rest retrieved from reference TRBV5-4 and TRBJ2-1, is ETGVTQSPTHLIKTRGQQVTLRCSSQSGHNTVSWYQQALGQGPQFIFQYYREEENGRGNFPPRFSGLQFPNYSSELNVNALELDDSALYLCASRVELAPSSYNEQFFGPGTRLTVL.

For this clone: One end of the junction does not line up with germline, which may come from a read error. The CDR3 reads CASREGGRLQFF. CDR3 nucleotides: TGTGCCAGCAGAGAAGGAGGGCGCCTTCAGTTCTTC. The chain has TRBV2 and TRBJ2-1; D is possibly TRBD2 (6 bases). Germline-derived CDR1 and CDR2 are SNHLY and FYNNEI. The CDR3 contains 12 residues.

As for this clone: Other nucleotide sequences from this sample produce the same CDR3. CDR3 DNA sequence: TGTGCCAGCAGTGCGGGAAACACCATATATTTT. Translating it yields CASSAGNTIYF. The chain has TRBV6-1 and TRBJ1-3; no clear D. Trimming took 4 bases from V and 4 from J, leaving 2 bases between them. Germline V gene sequence: CDR1 MNHNS, CDR2 SASEGT. The CDR3 length is 11 residues.

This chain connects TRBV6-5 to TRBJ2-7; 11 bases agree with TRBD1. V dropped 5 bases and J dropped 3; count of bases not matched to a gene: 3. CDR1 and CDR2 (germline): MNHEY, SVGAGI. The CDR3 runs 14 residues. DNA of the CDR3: TGTGCCAGCAGTACGGGACAGGGGGTCTACGAGCAGTACTTC. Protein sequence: CASSTGQGVYEQYF.

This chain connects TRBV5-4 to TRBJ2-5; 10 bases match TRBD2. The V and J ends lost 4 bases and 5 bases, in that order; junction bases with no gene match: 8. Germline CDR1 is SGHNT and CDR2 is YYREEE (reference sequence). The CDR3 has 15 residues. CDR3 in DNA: TGTGCCAGCAGCCAAACTAGCGGGATTTTGGAGACCCAGTACTTC. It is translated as CASSQTSGILETQYF.

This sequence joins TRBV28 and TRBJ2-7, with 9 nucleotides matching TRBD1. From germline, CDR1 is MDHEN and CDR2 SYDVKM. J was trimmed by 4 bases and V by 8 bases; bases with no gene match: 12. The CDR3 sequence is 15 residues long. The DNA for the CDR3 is TGTGCCAGCGAGACCACAGGGGGCCCAAGTTACGAGCAGTACTTC. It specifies CASETTGGPSYEQYF.

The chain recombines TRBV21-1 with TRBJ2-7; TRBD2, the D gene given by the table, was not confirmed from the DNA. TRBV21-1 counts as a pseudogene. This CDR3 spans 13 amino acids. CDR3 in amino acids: CASRGRGTYEQYF. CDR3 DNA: TGTGCCAGCAGAGGGCGGGGAACCTACGAGCAGTACTTC.

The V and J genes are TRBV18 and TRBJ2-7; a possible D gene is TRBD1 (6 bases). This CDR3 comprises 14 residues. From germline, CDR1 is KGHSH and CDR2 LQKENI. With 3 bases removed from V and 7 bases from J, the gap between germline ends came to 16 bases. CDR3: CASSPQTGPGEQYF. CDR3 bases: TGTGCCAGCTCACCGCAGACAGGTCCGGGGGAGCAGTACTTC.

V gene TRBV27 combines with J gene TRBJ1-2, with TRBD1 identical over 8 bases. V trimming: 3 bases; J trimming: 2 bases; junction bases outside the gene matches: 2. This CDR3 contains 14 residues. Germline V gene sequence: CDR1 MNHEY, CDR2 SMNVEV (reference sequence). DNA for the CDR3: TGTGCCAGCAGTTTCGGGGACAGGAACTATGGCTACACCTTC. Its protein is CASSFGDRNYGYTF.

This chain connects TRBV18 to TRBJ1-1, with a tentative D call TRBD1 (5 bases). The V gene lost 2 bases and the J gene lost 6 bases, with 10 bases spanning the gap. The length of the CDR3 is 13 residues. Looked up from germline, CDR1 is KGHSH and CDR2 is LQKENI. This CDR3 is CASSPDGGAEAFF. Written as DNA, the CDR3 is TGTGCCAGCTCACCAGACGGAGGGGCTGAAGCTTTCTTT.

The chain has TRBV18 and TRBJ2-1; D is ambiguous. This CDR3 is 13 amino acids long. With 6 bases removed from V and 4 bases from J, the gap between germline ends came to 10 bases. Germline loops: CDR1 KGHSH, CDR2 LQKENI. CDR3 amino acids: CASSIGPYNEQFF. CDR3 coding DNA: TGTGCCAGCTCCATCGGGCCATACAATGAGCAGTTCTTC.

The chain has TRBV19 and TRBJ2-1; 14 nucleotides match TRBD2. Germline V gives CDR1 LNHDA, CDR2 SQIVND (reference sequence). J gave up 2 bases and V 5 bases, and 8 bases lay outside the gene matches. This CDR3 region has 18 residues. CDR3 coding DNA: TGTGCCAGTAGTTTGACGGGGACTAGCGGGAGCGCCTACAATGAGCAGTTCTTC. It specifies CASSLTGTSGSAYNEQFF.